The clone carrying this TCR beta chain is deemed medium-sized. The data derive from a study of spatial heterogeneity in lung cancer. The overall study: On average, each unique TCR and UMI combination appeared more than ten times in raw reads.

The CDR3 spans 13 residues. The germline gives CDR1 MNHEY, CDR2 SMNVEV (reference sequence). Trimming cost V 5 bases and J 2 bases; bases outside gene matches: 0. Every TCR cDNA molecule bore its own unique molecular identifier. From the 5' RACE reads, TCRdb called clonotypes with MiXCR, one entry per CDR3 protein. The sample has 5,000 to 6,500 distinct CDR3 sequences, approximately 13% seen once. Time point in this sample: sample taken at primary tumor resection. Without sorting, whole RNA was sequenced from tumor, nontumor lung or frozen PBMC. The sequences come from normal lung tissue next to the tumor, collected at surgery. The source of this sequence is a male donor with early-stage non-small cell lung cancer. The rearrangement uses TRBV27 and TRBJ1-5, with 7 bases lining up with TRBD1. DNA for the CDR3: TGTGCCAGCAGTGGGACAGGCAATCAGCCCCAGCATTTT. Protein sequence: CASSGTGNQPQHF.